This entry describes one T cell receptor (beta chain). These data come from a study of blood T cells in healthy people across ages. Through a sample-barcoded 5' primer and a J-beta primer mix, a second PCR was run for roughly 6 to 12 cycles. Each CDR3 protein is one row after TCRdb ran MiXCR on the 5' RACE reads. This table holds roughly 860,000 distinct CDR3 sequences, under 80% found once. CDR1 and CDR2 (germline): SGHRS, YFSETQ. The ends lost 7 bases at V and 8 bases at J; junction bases unmatched: 10. The CDR3 has 15 residues. The chain couples TRBV5-1 to TRBJ2-1; 12 positions agree with TRBD1. The clonotype was recovered from a man aged 25-45 years in good health. Material: blood. The CDR3: CASCSGTGGTDEQFF. CDR3 nucleotides: TGCGCCAGCTGTTCCGGGACAGGGGGCACTGATGAGCAGTTCTTC.